The next 14 T cell receptor beta chains were all read from a single sample in a study of cytomegalovirus exposure and HLA in healthy donors. A multiplex PCR was run with 60 Vbeta primers and 13 Jbeta primers. Data came from immunoSEQ multiplex PCR; TCRdb stores just in-frame clones and leaves some out. This sample contains some 80,000 clones. The source material was PBMCs. These receptor sequences come from a woman aged 30 to 39 in good health and CMV-seronegative.

The chain links TRBV6-5 to TRBJ2-2, with 9 bases matching TRBD1. CDR3 length: 14 amino acids. Germline values: CDR1 MNHEY, CDR2 SVGAGI. V was pared by 5 bases and J by 7 bases, with 5 bases of the junction left unmatched. The CDR3 DNA is TGTGCCAGCAGTCGAACAGGGGGCAACGGGGAGCTGTTTTTT. It is translated as CASSRTGGNGELFF.

This rearrangement joins TRBV6-6 to TRBJ2-7, with 8 bases that match TRBD1. V lost 6 bases and J lost 0; bases outside the gene matches: 7. CDR1 and CDR2 from the germline V gene are MNHNY and SVGAGI (reference sequence). The CDR3 consists of 15 residues. CDR3 in amino acids: CASRPGQGGSYEQYF. The CDR3 DNA reads as TGTGCCAGCAGACCCGGACAGGGCGGCTCCTACGAGCAGTACTTC.

Notes on this clone: The junction departs from germline at one end; a sequencing error may be responsible. In the same sample, other DNA sequences code for this CDR3. This rearrangement joins TRBV27 to TRBJ1-6; D may be TRBD1 (6 bases). CDR1 MNHEY and CDR2 SMNVEV come from the germline V gene (reference sequence). CDR3 length: 15 amino acids. CDR3 sequence (DNA): TGTGCCAGCAGGGAGGATCAGGGGCATAATTCACCCCTACACTTT. Translated: CASREDQGHNSPLHF.

The rearrangement links TRBV6-5 to TRBJ2-7; TRBD1 matches at 7 bases. Germline loops: CDR1 MNHEY, CDR2 SVGAGI. This CDR3 spans 14 amino acids. V was clipped by 0 bases and J by 3 bases; unmatched bases: 2. CDR3 sequence reads: CASSYSQGDYEQYF. In nucleotides, the CDR3 is TGTGCCAGCAGTTACTCGCAGGGGGACTACGAGCAGTACTTC.

The chain carries TRBV5-1 and TRBJ1-2; the D gene is possibly TRBD1 (6 bases). Trimming took off 0 bases at V and 8 bases at J, with 17 bases between the two ends. Germline-derived CDR1 and CDR2 are SGHRS and YFSETQ. CDR3 length: 15 amino acids. CDR3 amino acids: CASSLGGQLNAGYTF. The DNA for the CDR3 is TGCGCCAGCAGCTTGGGGGGGCAGCTAAATGCCGGCTACACCTTC.

This sequence joins TRBV7-2 and TRBJ1-2; D is ambiguous. This CDR3 contains 15 residues. CDR1 is SGHTA and CDR2 is FQGNSA in the germline V gene. Trimming cost V 4 bases and J 4 bases, with 16 bases left between them. DNA of the CDR3: TGTGCCAGCAGCTATTATTCCCCACGGGGCTATGGCTACACCTTC. Its protein is CASSYYSPRGYGYTF.

V usage is TRBV7-9 and J usage is TRBJ2-2, with D possibly matching TRBD2 (5 bases). Germline V gives CDR1 SEHNR, CDR2 FQNEAQ (reference sequence). CDR3 length: 13 amino acids. The germline V and J ends were trimmed by 5 bases and 6 bases, with 10 bases remaining between them. CDR3 in DNA: TGTGCCAGCAGCGGAGCGAGGGCCGGGGAGCTGTTTTTT. As protein: CASSGARAGELFF.

The rearrangement uses TRBV6-5 and TRBJ1-1; D perhaps matches TRBD1 (6 bases). This CDR3 has 14 residues. Germline CDR1 is MNHEY and CDR2 is SVGAGI. Between the trimmed V and J ends, which lost 5 bases and 0 bases, there was a span of 10 bases. The CDR3 spells CASSVTGVNTEAFF. The CDR3 nucleotides read TGTGCCAGCAGTGTGACAGGAGTGAACACTGAAGCTTTCTTT.

The chain links TRBV15 to TRBJ2-1; D perhaps matches TRBD2 (6 bases). The CDR3 consists of 14 residues. V was trimmed by 0 bases and J by 5 bases, leaving 8 bases between them. Per the germline V gene, CDR1 is LNHNV and CDR2 is YYDKDF (reference sequence). In DNA form, the CDR3 reads TGTGCCACCAGCAGAGATGGGGGGAACAATGAGCAGTTCTTC. Translating it yields CATSRDGGNNEQFF.

The chain recombines TRBV11-2 with TRBJ2-7, with a possible D match to TRBD1 (5 bases). V was pared by 2 bases and J by 4 bases, with 15 bases between. There are 15 residues in the CDR3. The germline V gene encodes CDR1 SGHAT and CDR2 FQNNGV. The CDR3 coding sequence is TGTGCCAGCAGCTTACAGGGTCTGGGATTTTACGAGCAGTACTTC. Translated: CASSLQGLGFYEQYF.

A note on this clone: The junction and the germline gene differ at one end; a read error may be behind it. Different DNA sequences within this sample yield the same CDR3. The V and J genes are TRBV12-5 and TRBJ1-5; 9 nucleotides line up with TRBD1. CDR1 is LGHNT, CDR2 FRNRAP, per germline. The CDR3 sequence is 14 residues long. The CDR3 nucleotides are TGTGCTAGTGGCTTGGGACAGGGAAATCAGCCCCAGCATTTT. This codes for CASGLGQGNQPQHF.

The chain combines TRBV19 with TRBJ1-5; tentative D call: TRBD1 (6 bases). The V and J ends lost 4 bases and 2 bases respectively, with 12 bases between them. Germline CDR1 LNHDA, CDR2 SQIVND (reference sequence). The CDR3 runs to 15 residues. DNA of the CDR3: TGTGCCAGTAGTACAGGGGCGCAAGGCAATCAGCCCCAGCATTTT. It is translated as CASSTGAQGNQPQHF. The full variable domain, its missing parts supplied by reference TRBV19 and TRBJ1-5, is DGGITQSPKYLFRKEGQNVTLSCEQNLNHDAMYWYRQDPGQGLRLIYYSQIVNDFQKGDIAEGYSVSREKKESFPLTVTSAQKNPTAFYLCASSTGAQGNQPQHFGDGTRLSIL.

The chain has TRBV4-1 and TRBJ2-7, with no clear D. The CDR3 totals 13 residues. V lost 0 bases, J lost 4 bases, and 7 bases lay in between. CDR1 is MGHRA and CDR2 is YSYEKL in the germline V gene. The CDR3 nucleotides read TGCGCCAGCAGCCAAGATGGCGGTTACGAGCAGTACTTC. Encoded protein: CASSQDGGYEQYF.

This chain connects TRBV6-1 to TRBJ2-7; D remains unclear. V was pared by 2 bases and J by 4 bases, with 3 bases between. The length of the CDR3 is 11 residues. The germline V gene has CDR1 MNHNS and CDR2 SASEGT. Written as DNA, the CDR3 is TGTGCCAGCAGTGAAATATACGAGCAGTACTTC. Its protein is CASSEIYEQYF.